Shown below are 16 T cell receptor beta chains from a single sample sequenced in a study of blood T cells in healthy people across ages. Primers used in a second PCR of about 7 to 12 cycles were a sample-barcoded 5' primer and a J-beta primer mix. TCRdb ran MiXCR on the 5' RACE reads and lists one entry per CDR3 protein. Of about 1.6 million distinct CDR3 sequences listed, 30% to 40% are singletons. The sequenced material came from blood. These receptors were obtained from a young woman in good health.

This chain joins TRBV30 and TRBJ2-3, with 7 bases aligning to TRBD2. Trimming at V came to 3 bases and at J to 0 bases, leaving 9 bases not matched to a gene. The CDR3 length is 16 residues. Germline-derived CDR1 and CDR2 are GTSNPN and SVGIG (reference sequence). The CDR3 DNA follows: TGTGCCTGGAGCCGCCCGGGACTACAAAGCACAGATACGCAGTATTTT. This codes for CAWSRPGLQSTDTQYF.

This clonotype has a count of ten or more. The J gene is TRBJ2-7, the V gene TRBV29-1, with 7 bases fitting TRBD1. CDR1 SQVTM and CDR2 ANQGSEA come from the germline V gene. J was trimmed by 4 bases and V by 8 bases; bases with no gene match: 8. This CDR3 region has 12 residues. CDR3 sequence (DNA): TGCAGCATCCGACAGGGACGGTACGAGCAGTACTTC. It yields the protein CSIRQGRYEQYF.

This clonotype has at least ten counts. The gene calls are TRBV2 and TRBJ2-3; D gene unclear. The CDR3 runs to 11 residues. Germline V gene data show CDR1 as SNHLY and CDR2 as FYNNEI. The CDR3, as DNA: TGTGCTAGTGGAGACACAGATACGCAGTATTTT. It yields the protein CASGDTDTQYF.

This clonotype turned up a few times. The rearrangement uses TRBV20-1 and TRBJ1-2, with a tentative D call TRBD1 (5 bases). Germline-derived CDR1 and CDR2 are DFQATT and SNEGSKA (reference sequence). V gave up 2 bases and J gave up 8 bases, with 12 bases separating them. This CDR3 comprises 12 residues. The DNA for the CDR3 is TGCAGTGCTAGACAGGGCGACGGGGGCTACACCTTC. Its translation is CSARQGDGGYTF.

This clonotype has a handful of counts. The rearrangement uses TRBV5-6 and TRBJ2-5, with a weak D call TRBD1 (5 bases). V gave up 0 bases and J gave up 7 bases, with 10 bases separating them. Germline CDR1 reads SGHDT; CDR2 reads YYEEEE. The CDR3 is made up of 13 amino acids. The CDR3 here is CASSLEGDGTQYF. In nucleotides, the CDR3 is TGTGCCAGCAGCTTGGAAGGGGATGGGACCCAGTACTTC. The full variable domain, rest sourced from reference TRBV5-6 and TRBJ2-5, is DAGVTQSPTHLIKTRGQQVTLRCSPKSGHDTVSWYQQALGQGPQFIFQYYEEEERQRGNFPDRFSGHQFPNYSSELNVNALLLGDSALYLCASSLEGDGTQYFGPGTRLLVL.

With regard to this clonotype: At one of its ends the junction is not consistent with the germline gene, which may arise from a read error. The CDR3 here is CSARDLTSKNEQVF. CDR3 nucleotide sequence: TGCAGTGCTAGAGATTTAACTAGCAAGAATGAGCAGGTCTTC. This chain links TRBV20-1 with TRBJ2-1, with D perhaps matching TRBD2 (6 bases). Germline assignment: CDR1 DFQATT and CDR2 SNEGSKA (reference sequence). CDR3 length: 14 residues.

The V and J genes are TRBV9 and TRBJ2-3, with 7 bases lining up with TRBD2. Germline values: CDR1 SGDLS, CDR2 YYNGEE. Unmatched junction bases numbered 7, after V lost 0 bases and J lost 3 bases. The CDR3 has 16 residues. The CDR3 sequence: CASSVEAGRRTDTQYF. The CDR3 DNA sequence: TGTGCCAGCAGCGTAGAAGCGGGGCGACGTACAGATACGCAGTATTTT.

This clonotype was counted between two and nine times. This sequence joins TRBV13 and TRBJ2-7, with 7 bases fitting TRBD1. V lost 5 bases and J lost 2; bases outside the gene matches: 3. The CDR3 covers 13 residues. Germline CDR1 reads PRHDT; CDR2 reads FYEKMQ (reference sequence). CDR3 nucleotides: TGTGCCAGCAGCGGGACAGCCGCCTACGAGCAGTACTTC. This gives the protein CASSGTAAYEQYF. Looking up the rest from reference TRBV13 and TRBJ2-7 gives the full variable domain: AAGVIQSPRHLIKEKRETATLKCYPIPRHDTVYWYQQGPGQDPQFLISFYEKMQSDKGSIPDRFSAQQFSDYHSELNMSSLELGDSALYFCASSGTAAYEQYFGPGTRLTVT.

J is TRBJ2-5 and V is TRBV4-2; the D gene could be TRBD1 or TRBD2 (6 bases each). From germline, CDR1 is LGHNA and CDR2 YNFKEQ. This CDR3 has 17 residues. The germline V and J ends were trimmed by 0 bases and 5 bases, with 19 bases remaining between them. CDR3 nucleotides: TGTGCCAGCAGCCAAGAAAGGAGGGGGGCCATAGCGGAGACCCAGTACTTC. This sequence encodes CASSQERRGAIAETQYF.

The chain carries TRBV14 and TRBJ2-4; D gene ambiguous. With the DNA end fitting TRBJ2-7 better, the J assignment may be wrong. The germline gives CDR1 SGHDN, CDR2 FVKESK. This CDR3 region has 17 residues. CDR3 loop: CASSPLLISDLAYEQYF. The CDR3 DNA is TGTGCCAGCAGCCCCCTACTGATTAGTGATTTAGCCTACGAGCAGTACTTC.

In this sample, this clonotype turned up a few times. V usage is TRBV29-1 and J usage is TRBJ2-3, with D perhaps assigned TRBD1 or TRBD2 (6 bases each). V dropped 2 bases and J dropped 2 bases, with 17 bases sitting between them. CDR3 length: 16 amino acids. Germline assignment: CDR1 SQVTM and CDR2 ANQGSEA. For the CDR3, the DNA is TGCAGCGTTGAAAACAGGGAGAGGGGGGCCACAGATACGCAGTATTTT. As protein: CSVENRERGATDTQYF.

This chain uses TRBV7-9 with TRBJ1-2; 10 bases map to TRBD1. The CDR3 is made up of 15 amino acids. V dropped 1 base and J dropped 6; count of bases not matched to a gene: 5. Germline V CDR1 and CDR2: SEHNR, FQNEAQ (reference sequence). For the CDR3, the DNA is TGTGCCAGCAGCTTAGGGACAGGGGGAATGAATGGCTACACCTTC. Its protein is CASSLGTGGMNGYTF.

V usage is TRBV7-8 and J usage is TRBJ1-1, with no clear D. CDR1 and CDR2 (germline): SGHVS, FQNEAQ. This CDR3 has 14 residues. V was trimmed by 5 bases and J by 5 bases, leaving 15 bases between them. The CDR3: CASSPKEGRTEAFF. Written as DNA, the CDR3 is TGTGCCAGCAGCCCAAAGGAAGGGAGGACTGAAGCTTTCTTT.

This clonotype came up many times. The V call is TRBV12-3 or TRBV12-4, the J call TRBJ2-1; D perhaps matches TRBD2 (7 bases). V lost 5 bases, J lost 0 bases, and 17 bases lay in between. There are 17 residues in the CDR3. DNA of the CDR3: TGTGCCAGCAGTGCCCGGGGGGCTCTGAGCTCCTACAATGAGCAGTTCTTC. Encoded protein: CASSARGALSSYNEQFF.

V usage is TRBV3-1 and J usage is TRBJ2-7; perhaps TRBD1 as D (5 bases). V lost 2 bases, J lost 8 bases, and 13 bases lay in between. Per germline, CDR1 LGHDT and CDR2 YNNKEL (reference sequence). The CDR3 loop spans 13 amino acids. The CDR3 coding sequence is TGTGCCAGCAGCCAACCTACAGGTTCAAAGCAGTACTTC. Translating gives CASSQPTGSKQYF.

The chain recombines TRBV5-1 with TRBJ2-5; D not resolved. This CDR3 spans 15 amino acids. The germline V gene has CDR1 SGHRS and CDR2 YFSETQ. V dropped 0 bases and J dropped 5 bases, with 14 bases sitting between them. In DNA, the CDR3 is TGCGCCAGCAGCTTGGAGGGCGCTGTGTGGGAGACCCAGTACTTC. Translating gives CASSLEGAVWETQYF. The entire variable domain, with the rest obtained from reference TRBV5-1 and TRBJ2-5, is as follows: KAGVTQTPRYLIKTRGQQVTLSCSPISGHRSVSWYQQTPGQGLQFLFEYFSETQRNKGNFPGRFSGRQFSNSRSEMNVSTLELGDSALYLCASSLEGAVWETQYFGPGTRLLVL.